This T cell receptor (beta chain) derives from a study of shared clonotypes between healthy human individuals. Overall study: Three CD4 naive, three CD4 memory, two CD8 naive and one CD8 memory plate were used per donor. General observations from the study: The study found lower generation probabilities in non-shared clonotypes than in those shared by all four donors. Estimated richness values were generally larger in naive subsets than in memory subsets.

The input for sorted-subset replicate PCRs was 200 to 250 ng DNA, about 30,000 T cell genomes. Profiled with immunoSEQ multiplex PCR; TCRdb holds only in-frame clones, not every one. Counted here are around 1.1 million clones, around 78% occurring once; the ten biggest clones make up roughly 0.62%. The germline CDR1 and CDR2 sequences are GTSNPN and SVGIG (reference sequence). After removal of 4 bases from V and 1 base from J, the junction contained 1 base not matched to a gene. The CDR3 is 13 amino acids. Regarding this clone: Its antigen is unidentified.

The chain couples TRBV30 to TRBJ2-7; 10 bases are shared with TRBD1. The sequenced material came from memory CD4+ T cells from PBMCs. Subset meaning: CD45RA-negative fraction. This receptor was identified in a man between 18 and 29 years old in good health. Some clones in this sample may be carry-over from other donors' samples. CDR3 in amino acids: CAWKDRGSYEQYF. In DNA form, the CDR3 reads TGTGCCTGGAAGGACAGGGGGTCCTACGAGCAGTACTTC.